This entry is about one T cell receptor (beta chain). The antigen is not known. This entry is derived from a study of cytotoxic CD8 clonotypes in ibrutinib-treated CLL. Extraction of roughly 2 micrograms of genomic DNA from cryopreserved PBMCs supplied material for TCR beta libraries. The study, taken as a whole, reports: Shared public clonotypes were rare, and on treatment they either got smaller or stayed the same. Clonality, elevated at ibrutinib response, dropped back toward baseline at progression.

Some clones are missing from TCRdb's copy, which holds only in-frame ones; the method was immunoSEQ multiplex PCR. The data hold about 160,000 clones, with approximately 80% observed a single time. The CDR3 loop spans 12 amino acids. Between the trimmed V and J ends, which lost 3 bases and 5 bases, there was a span of 8 bases. Germline assignment: CDR1 SGHRS and CDR2 YFSETQ. The clonotype was recovered from a human donor with chronic lymphocytic leukemia. Specimen: PBMCs, collected after 24 months of ibrutinib treatment. V usage is TRBV5-1 and J usage is TRBJ1-1; D gene unclear. The CDR3 loop is CASSSGYTEAFF. The CDR3 region has the DNA TGCGCCAGCAGCTCAGGTTATACTGAAGCTTTCTTT.